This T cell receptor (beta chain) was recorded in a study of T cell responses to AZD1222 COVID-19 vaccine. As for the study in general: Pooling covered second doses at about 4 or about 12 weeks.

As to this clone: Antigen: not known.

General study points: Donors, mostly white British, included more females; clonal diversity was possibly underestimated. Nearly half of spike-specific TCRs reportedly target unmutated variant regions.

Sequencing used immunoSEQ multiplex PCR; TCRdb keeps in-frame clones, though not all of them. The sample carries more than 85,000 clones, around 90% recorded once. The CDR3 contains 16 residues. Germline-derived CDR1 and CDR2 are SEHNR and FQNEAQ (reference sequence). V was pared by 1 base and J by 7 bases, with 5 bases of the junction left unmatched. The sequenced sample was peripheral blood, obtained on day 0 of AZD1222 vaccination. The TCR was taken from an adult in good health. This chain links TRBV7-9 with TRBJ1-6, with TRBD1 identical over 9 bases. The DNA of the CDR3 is TGTGCCAGCAGCTTAGAGGTAGACAGGGGGAATTCACCCCTCCACTTT. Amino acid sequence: CASSLEVDRGNSPLHF.